This section outlines one TCR beta chain sequence together with its context. The germline V gene encodes CDR1 SGHNT and CDR2 YENEEA. This CDR3 contains 16 residues. Trimming at V came to 6 bases and at J to 5 bases, leaving 10 bases not matched to a gene. The data are from a study of cytomegalovirus exposure and HLA in healthy donors. Researchers ran the PCR with 60 Vbeta and 13 Jbeta primers. Repertoires were generated with immunoSEQ multiplex PCR, while TCRdb's copy carries only in-frame clones and drops some. The sample shows roughly 190,000 clones, around 80% of them seen only once. The chain joins TRBV11-3 to TRBJ2-3; 11 nucleotides match TRBD1. The specimen was PBMCs. This receptor was taken from a woman in her thirties or forties in good health and CMV-seronegative. The CDR3 sequence: CASSPPGQGAEDTQYF. CDR3 sequence (DNA): TGTGCCAGCAGTCCGCCCGGACAGGGGGCGGAAGATACGCAGTATTTT.